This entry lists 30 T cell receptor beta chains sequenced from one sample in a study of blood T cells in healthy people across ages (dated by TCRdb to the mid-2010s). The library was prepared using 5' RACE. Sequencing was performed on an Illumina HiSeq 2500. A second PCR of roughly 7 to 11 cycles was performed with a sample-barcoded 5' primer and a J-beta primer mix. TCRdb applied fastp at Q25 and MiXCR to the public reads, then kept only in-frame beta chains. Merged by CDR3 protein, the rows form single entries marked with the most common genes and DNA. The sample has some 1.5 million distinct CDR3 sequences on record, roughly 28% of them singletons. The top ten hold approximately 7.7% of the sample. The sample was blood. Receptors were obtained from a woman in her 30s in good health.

In DNA, the CDR3 is TGCGCCAGCAGCTTGACGGTTCCTAGCGGGGGGGTCACAGATACGCAGTATTTT. Its translation: CASSLTVPSGGVTDTQYF. This chain connects TRBV5-1 to TRBJ2-3, with TRBD2 matching 12 bases. The germline V gene encodes CDR1 SGHRS and CDR2 YFSETQ. Losses at the gene ends were 1 base for V and 2 bases for J; bases not matched to a gene: 8. CDR3 length: 18 amino acids.

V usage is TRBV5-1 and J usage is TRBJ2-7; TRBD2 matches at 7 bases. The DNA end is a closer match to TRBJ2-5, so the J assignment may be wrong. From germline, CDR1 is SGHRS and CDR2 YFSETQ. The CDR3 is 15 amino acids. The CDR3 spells CASSLSSGVGETQYF. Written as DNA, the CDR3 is TGCGCCAGCAGCTTGTCCAGCGGGGTAGGGGAGACCCAGTACTTC.

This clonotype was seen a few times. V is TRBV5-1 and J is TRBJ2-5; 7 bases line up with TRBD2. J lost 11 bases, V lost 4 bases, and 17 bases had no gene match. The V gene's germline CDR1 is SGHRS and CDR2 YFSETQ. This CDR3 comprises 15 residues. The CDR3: CASSPQRDIYNEQYF. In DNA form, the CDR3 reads TGCGCCAGCAGCCCCCAGCGGGATATCTACAATGAGCAGTACTTC. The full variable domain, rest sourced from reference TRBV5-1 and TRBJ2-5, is KAGVTQTPRYLIKTRGQQVTLSCSPISGHRSVSWYQQTPGQGLQFLFEYFSETQRNKGNFPGRFSGRQFSNSRSEMNVSTLELGDSALYLCASSPQRDIYNEQYFGPGTRLLVL.

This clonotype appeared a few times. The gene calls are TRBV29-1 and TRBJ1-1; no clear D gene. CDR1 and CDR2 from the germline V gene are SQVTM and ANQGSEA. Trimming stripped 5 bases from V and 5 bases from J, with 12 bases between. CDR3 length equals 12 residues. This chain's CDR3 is CSVRRAGTEAFF. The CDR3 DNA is TGCAGCGTTAGGAGGGCCGGGACTGAAGCTTTCTTT.

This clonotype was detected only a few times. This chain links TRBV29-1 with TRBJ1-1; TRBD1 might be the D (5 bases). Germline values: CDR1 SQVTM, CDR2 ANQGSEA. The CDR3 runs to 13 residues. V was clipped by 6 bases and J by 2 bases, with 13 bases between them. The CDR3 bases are TGCAGCGTGTCAGACAGTACTAACACTGAAGCTTTCTTT. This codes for CSVSDSTNTEAFF.

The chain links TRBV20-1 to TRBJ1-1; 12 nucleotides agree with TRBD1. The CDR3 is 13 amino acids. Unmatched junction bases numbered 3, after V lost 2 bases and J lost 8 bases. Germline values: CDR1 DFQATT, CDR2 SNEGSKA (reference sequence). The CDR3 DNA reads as TGCAGTGCTAGAACGGGGACAGGGGGCGAAGCTTTCTTT. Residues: CSARTGTGGEAFF.

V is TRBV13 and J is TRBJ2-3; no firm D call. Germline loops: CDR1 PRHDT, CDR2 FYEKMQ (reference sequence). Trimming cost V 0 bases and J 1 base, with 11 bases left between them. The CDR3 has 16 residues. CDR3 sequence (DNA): TGTGCCAGCAGCTTAGGCCGTACCCTCGGCACAGATACGCAGTATTTT. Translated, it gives CASSLGRTLGTDTQYF. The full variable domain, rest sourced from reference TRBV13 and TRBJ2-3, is AAGVIQSPRHLIKEKRETATLKCYPIPRHDTVYWYQQGPGQDPQFLISFYEKMQSDKGSIPDRFSAQQFSDYHSELNMSSLELGDSALYFCASSLGRTLGTDTQYFGPGTRLTVL.

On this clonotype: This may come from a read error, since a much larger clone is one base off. Written as DNA, the CDR3 is TGCGCCAGCAGCCAAGGGGCCGTGTTGGGAGGATCCTACGAGCAGTACTTC. It translates to CASSQGAVLGGSYEQYF. V gene TRBV4-1 combines with J gene TRBJ2-7; a weak D match, TRBD2 (6 bases). Germline CDR1 and CDR2: MGHRA and YSYEKL. V lost 1 base, J lost 1 base, and 17 bases lay in between. The CDR3 runs to 17 residues.

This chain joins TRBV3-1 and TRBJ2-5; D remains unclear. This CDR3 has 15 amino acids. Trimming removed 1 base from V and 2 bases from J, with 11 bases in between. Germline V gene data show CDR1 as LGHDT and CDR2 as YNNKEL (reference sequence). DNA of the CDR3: TGTGCCAGCAGCCAAGGAAGTATCCAGCAAGAGACCCAGTACTTC. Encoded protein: CASSQGSIQQETQYF.

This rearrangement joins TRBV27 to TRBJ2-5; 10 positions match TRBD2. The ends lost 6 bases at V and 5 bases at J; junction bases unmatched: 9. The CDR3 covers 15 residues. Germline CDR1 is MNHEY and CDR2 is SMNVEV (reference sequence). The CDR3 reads CASRRSGGVRETQYF. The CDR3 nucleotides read TGTGCCAGCAGGAGGAGCGGGGGGGTAAGGGAGACCCAGTACTTC.

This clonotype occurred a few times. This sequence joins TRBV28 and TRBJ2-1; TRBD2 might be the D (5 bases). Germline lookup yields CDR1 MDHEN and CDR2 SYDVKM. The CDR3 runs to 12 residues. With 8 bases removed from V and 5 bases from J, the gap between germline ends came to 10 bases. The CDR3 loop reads CASPGENNEQFF. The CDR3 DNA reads TGTGCCAGCCCTGGGGAGAACAATGAGCAGTTCTTC.

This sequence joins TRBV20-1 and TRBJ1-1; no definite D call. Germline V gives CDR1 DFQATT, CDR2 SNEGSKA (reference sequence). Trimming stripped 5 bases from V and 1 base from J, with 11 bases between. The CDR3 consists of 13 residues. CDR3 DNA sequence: TGCAGTGCTTGGGCAGATCCGAACACTGAAGCTTTCTTT. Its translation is CSAWADPNTEAFF.

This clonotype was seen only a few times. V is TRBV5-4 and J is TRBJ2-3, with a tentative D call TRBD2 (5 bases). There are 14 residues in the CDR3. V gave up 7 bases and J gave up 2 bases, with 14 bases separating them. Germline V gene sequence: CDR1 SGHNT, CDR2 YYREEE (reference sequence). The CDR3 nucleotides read TGTGCCAGCTCTTCGGGGTGGCCCACAGATACGCAGTATTTT. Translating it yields CASSSGWPTDTQYF. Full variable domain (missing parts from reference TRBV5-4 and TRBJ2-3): ETGVTQSPTHLIKTRGQQVTLRCSSQSGHNTVSWYQQALGQGPQFIFQYYREEENGRGNFPPRFSGLQFPNYSSELNVNALELDDSALYLCASSSGWPTDTQYFGPGTRLTVL.

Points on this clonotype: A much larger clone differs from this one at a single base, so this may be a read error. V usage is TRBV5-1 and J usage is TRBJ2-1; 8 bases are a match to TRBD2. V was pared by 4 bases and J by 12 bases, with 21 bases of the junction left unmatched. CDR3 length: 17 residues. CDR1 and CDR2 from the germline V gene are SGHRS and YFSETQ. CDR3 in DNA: TGCGCCAGCAGCCTAACCCTGAAGGCGGGGGGAGGCGATGGGCAGTTCTTC. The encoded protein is CASSLTLKAGGGDGQFF.

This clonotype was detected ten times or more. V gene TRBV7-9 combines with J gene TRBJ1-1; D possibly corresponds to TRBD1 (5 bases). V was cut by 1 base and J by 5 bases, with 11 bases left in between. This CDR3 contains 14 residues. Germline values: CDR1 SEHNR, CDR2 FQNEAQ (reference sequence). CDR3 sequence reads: CASSLEQGGTEAFF. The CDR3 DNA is TGTGCCAGCAGCTTAGAGCAGGGCGGGACTGAAGCTTTCTTT.

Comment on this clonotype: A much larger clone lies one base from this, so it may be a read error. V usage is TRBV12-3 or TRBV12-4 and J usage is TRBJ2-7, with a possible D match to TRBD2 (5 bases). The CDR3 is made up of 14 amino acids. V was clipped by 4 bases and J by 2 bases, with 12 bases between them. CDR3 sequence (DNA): TGTGCCAGCAGTTGCAGAGCGGAAACCTACGAGCAGTACTTC. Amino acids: CASSCRAETYEQYF.

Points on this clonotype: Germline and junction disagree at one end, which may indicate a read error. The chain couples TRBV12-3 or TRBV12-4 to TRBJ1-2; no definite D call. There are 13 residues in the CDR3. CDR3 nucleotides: TGTGCCGGCAGTTTTAACTTACGAGATGGCTACACCTTC. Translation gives CAGSFNLRDGYTF.

CDR3 bases: TGTGCCATCGGACAGCAGGCGGATCAGCCCCAGCATTTT. The encoded protein is CAIGQQADQPQHF. J is TRBJ1-5 and V is TRBV10-3; D perhaps matches TRBD1 (6 bases). V dropped 8 bases and J dropped 5 bases, with 13 bases sitting between them. CDR3 length: 13 amino acids. Germline CDR1 reads ENHRY; CDR2 reads SYGVKD.

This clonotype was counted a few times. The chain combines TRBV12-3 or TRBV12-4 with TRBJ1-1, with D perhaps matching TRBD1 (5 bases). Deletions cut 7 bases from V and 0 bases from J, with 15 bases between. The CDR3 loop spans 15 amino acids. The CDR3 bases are TGTGCCAGCACCTTCGGGGGTCCCATGAACACTGAAGCTTTCTTT. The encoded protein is CASTFGGPMNTEAFF.

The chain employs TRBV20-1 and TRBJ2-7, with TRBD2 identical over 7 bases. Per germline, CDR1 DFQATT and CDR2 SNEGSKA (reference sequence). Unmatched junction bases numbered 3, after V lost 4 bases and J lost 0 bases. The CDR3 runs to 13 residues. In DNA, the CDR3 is TGCAGTGCTAAACGGGGGGACTCCTACGAGCAGTACTTC. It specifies CSAKRGDSYEQYF.

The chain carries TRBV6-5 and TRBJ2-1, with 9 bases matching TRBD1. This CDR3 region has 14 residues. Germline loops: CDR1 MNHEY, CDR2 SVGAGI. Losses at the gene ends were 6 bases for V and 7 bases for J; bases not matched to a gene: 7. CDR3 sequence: CASRSTGGWNEQFF. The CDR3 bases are TGTGCCAGCAGATCGACAGGGGGGTGGAATGAGCAGTTCTTC.

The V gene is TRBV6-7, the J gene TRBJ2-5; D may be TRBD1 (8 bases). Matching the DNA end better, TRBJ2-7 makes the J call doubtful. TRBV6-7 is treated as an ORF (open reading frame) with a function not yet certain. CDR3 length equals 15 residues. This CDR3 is CASRTGGGRDNEQYF. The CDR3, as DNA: TGTGCCAGCAGAACAGGGGGGGGCCGGGATAACGAGCAGTACTTC.

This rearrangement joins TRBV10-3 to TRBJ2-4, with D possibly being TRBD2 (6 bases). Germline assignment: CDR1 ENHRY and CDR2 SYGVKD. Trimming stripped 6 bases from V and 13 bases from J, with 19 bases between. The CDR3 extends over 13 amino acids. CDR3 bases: TGTGCCATCAGGGGGACGGGACTGTCGGAGCAGTACTTC. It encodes CAIRGTGLSEQYF.

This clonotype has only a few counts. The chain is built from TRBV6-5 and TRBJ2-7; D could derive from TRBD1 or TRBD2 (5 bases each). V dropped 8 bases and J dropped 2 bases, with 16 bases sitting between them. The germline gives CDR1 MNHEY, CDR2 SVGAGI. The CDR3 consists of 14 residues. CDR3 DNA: TGTGCCAGCTCCCCGGGACCGATAGCCTACGAGCAGTACTTC. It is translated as CASSPGPIAYEQYF.

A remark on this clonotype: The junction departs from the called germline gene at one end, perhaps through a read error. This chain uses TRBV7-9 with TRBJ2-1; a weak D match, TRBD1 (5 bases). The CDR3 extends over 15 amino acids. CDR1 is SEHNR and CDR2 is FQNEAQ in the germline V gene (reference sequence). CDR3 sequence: CASSPSAGYYNGQFF. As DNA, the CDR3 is TGTGCCAGCAGCCCAAGCGCAGGGTACTACAATGGGCAGTTCTTC.

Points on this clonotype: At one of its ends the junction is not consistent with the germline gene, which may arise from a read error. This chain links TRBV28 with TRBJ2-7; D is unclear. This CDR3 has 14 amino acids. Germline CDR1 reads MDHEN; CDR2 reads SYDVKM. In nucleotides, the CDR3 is TGTGCCGGCAGTTTCGTTGAGCTCCCCTACGAGCAGTACTTC. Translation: CAGSFVELPYEQYF.

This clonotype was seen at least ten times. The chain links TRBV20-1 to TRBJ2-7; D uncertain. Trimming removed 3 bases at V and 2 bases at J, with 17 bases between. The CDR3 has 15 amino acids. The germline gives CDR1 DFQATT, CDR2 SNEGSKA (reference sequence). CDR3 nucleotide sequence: TGCAGTGCTAGGACCCGGGTTCACGAAACCTACGAGCAGTACTTC. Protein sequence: CSARTRVHETYEQYF.

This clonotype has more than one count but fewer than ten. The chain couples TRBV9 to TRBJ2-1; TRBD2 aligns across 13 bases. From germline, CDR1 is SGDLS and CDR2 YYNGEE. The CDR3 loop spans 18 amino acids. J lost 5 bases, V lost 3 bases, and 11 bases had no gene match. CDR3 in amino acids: CASSGQGVTSGGHNEQFF. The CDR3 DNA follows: TGTGCCAGCAGCGGACAAGGGGTGACTAGCGGGGGGCACAATGAGCAGTTCTTC.

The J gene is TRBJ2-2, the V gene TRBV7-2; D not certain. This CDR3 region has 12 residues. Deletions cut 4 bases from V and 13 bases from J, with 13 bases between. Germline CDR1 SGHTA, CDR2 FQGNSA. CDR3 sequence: CASSSQVIGLFF. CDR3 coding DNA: TGTGCCAGCAGCTCTCAGGTAATAGGGCTGTTTTTT.

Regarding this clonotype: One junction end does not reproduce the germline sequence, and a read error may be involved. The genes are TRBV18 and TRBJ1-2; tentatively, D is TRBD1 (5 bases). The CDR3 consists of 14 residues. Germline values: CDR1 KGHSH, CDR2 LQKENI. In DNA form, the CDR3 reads TGTGCCAGCTCATCACCGCAGGGAGCAGGCGGCTACACCTTC. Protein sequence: CASSSPQGAGGYTF.